The rows below give T cell receptor beta chains drawn from one sample of a study of shared clonotypes between healthy human individuals. Clones were sequenced by immunoSEQ multiplex PCR, and TCRdb holds only the in-frame ones, with some missing. The table has 2 million to 2.5 million clones, about 94% seen once. Sequences were obtained from naive CD4+ T cells sorted from blood. Source of these receptors: a man younger than 35 in good health. CDR3s include the opening cysteine and the closing phenylalanine or tryptophan. Fields, in order: clone size, D gene, J gene, V gene, CDR3 protein, CDR3 DNA. D genes are given only for firm matches. A row's size may be missing; if present it is once, few, many or a size class.

>-|-|TRBJ2-3|TRBV7-9
CASSLQGEGMADTQYF
TGTGCCAGCAGCTTGCAGGGAGAGGGAATGGCAGATACGCAGTATTTT
>-|-|TRBJ2-1|TRBV9
CASSVAGGSYNEQFF
TGTGCCAGCAGCGTAGCCGGGGGTTCCTACAATGAGCAGTTCTTC
>-|TRBD1|TRBJ1-1|TRBV10-2
CASRSQGAGTEAFF
TGCGCCAGCAGGTCCCAGGGGGCGGGGACTGAAGCTTTCTTT
>-|-|TRBJ1-1|TRBV5-4
CASRKDRIMNTEAFF
TGTGCCAGCAGAAAGGACAGAATAATGAACACTGAAGCTTTCTTT
>-|TRBD2|TRBJ2-7|TRBV4-1
CASSQVWTSGLSSYEQYF
TGCGCCAGCAGCCAAGTTTGGACTAGCGGGCTTAGCTCCTACGAGCAGTACTTC
>-|TRBD1|TRBJ1-1|TRBV7-2
CASRLMGKGATEAFF
TGTGCCAGCAGGCTAATGGGGAAGGGGGCCACTGAAGCTTTCTTT
>-|-|TRBJ2-1|TRBV19
CASSIGKADEQFF
TGTGCCAGTAGTATAGGGAAGGCCGATGAGCAGTTCTTC
>-|-|TRBJ2-7|TRBV30
CAWSGGYEQYF
TGTGCCTGGAGTGGGGGATACGAGCAGTACTTC
>once|-|TRBJ2-5|TRBV5-1
CASSLVGGANQETQYF
TGCGCCAGCAGCTTGGTTGGAGGGGCTAACCAAGAGACCCAGTACTTC
>-|-|TRBJ2-1|TRBV5-1
CASSLRDAYNEQFF
TGCGCCAGCAGCCTCCGGGACGCATACAATGAGCAGTTCTTC
>-|-|TRBJ2-1|TRBV5-4
CASSPTSSSYNEQFF
TGTGCCAGCAGCCCTACTTCGAGCTCCTACAATGAGCAGTTCTTC
>-|-|TRBJ2-1|TRBV5-1
CASSTGGRSSYNEQFF
TGCGCCAGCAGCACCGGGGGGCGGAGCTCCTACAATGAGCAGTTCTTC
>-|-|TRBJ2-7|TRBV10-3
CAISGQAGSYEQYF
TGTGCCATCAGCGGGCAGGCCGGCTCCTACGAGCAGTACTTC
>-|-|TRBJ2-7|TRBV18
CASSPPGGEDEQYF
TGTGCCAGCTCACCACCGGGGGGAGAGGACGAGCAGTACTTC
>-|TRBD2|TRBJ2-7|TRBV2
CASSVLAGAYEQYF
TGTGCCAGCAGTGTCCTAGCGGGAGCCTACGAGCAGTACTTC
>-|TRBD1|TRBJ1-6|TRBV5-1
CASSFSDRVGSSGSPLHF
TGCGCCAGCAGCTTTTCCGACAGGGTCGGTAGTTCGGGCTCACCCCTCCACTTT
>-|-|TRBJ1-6|TRBV6-1
CASSGPILGHSPLHF
TGTGCCAGCAGTGGGCCTATCCTGGGGCATTCACCCCTCCACTTT
>-|-|TRBJ1-3|TRBV28
CASSPGDNSGNTIYF
TGTGCCAGCAGTCCCGGGGACAACTCTGGAAACACCATATATTTT
>-|TRBD1|TRBJ2-1|TRBV6-1
CASSEGTGSYNEQFF
TGTGCCAGCAGTGAAGGGACAGGTTCCTACAATGAGCAGTTCTTC
>-|TRBD2|TRBJ2-3|TRBV30
CAWSRLASSTDTQYF
TGTGCCTGGAGTCGACTAGCGTCTAGCACAGATACGCAGTATTTT
>-|-|TRBJ1-5|TRBV19
CASNPVTSNQPQHF
TGTGCCAGTAATCCAGTGACTAGCAATCAGCCCCAGCATTTT
>-|TRBD2|TRBJ2-3|TRBV5-4
CASSPVAGGLTDTQYF
TGTGCCAGCAGCCCAGTAGCGGGGGGCCTTACAGATACGCAGTATTTT
>-|TRBD2|TRBJ2-5|TRBV29-1
CSVGSGRLETQYF
TGCAGCGTTGGTAGCGGGAGGTTGGAGACCCAGTACTTC
>-|TRBD1|TRBJ2-3|TRBV6-1
CASRWTGGKDTQYF
TGTGCCAGCAGGTGGACAGGGGGCAAAGATACGCAGTATTTT
>-|-|TRBJ1-6|TRBV28
CASSATGAYNSPLHF
TGTGCCAGCAGTGCCACGGGGGCCTATAATTCACCCCTCCACTTT
>-|-|TRBJ2-1|TRBV10-2
CASNRGTALNEQFF
TGCGCCAGCAACCGAGGGACGGCCCTCAATGAGCAGTTCTTC
>once|TRBD1|TRBJ2-7|TRBV29-1
CSAQTGAYEQYF
TGCAGCGCCCAGACAGGGGCCTACGAGCAGTACTTC
>-|TRBD1|TRBJ1-3|TRBV6-1
CASSEVAGTGVSGLGNTIYF
TGTGCCAGCAGTGAAGTCGCCGGGACAGGGGTCTCTGGATTGGGAAACACCATATATTTT
>-|-|TRBJ1-5|TRBV10-1
CASSDGASQPQHF
TGCGCCAGCAGTGATGGGGCCAGCCAGCCCCAGCATTTT
>-|-|TRBJ1-1|TRBV11-2
CASSQQGTEAFF
TGTGCCAGCAGCCAACAGGGAACTGAAGCTTTCTTT
>-|-|TRBJ1-1|TRBV28
CATLPVGREAFF
TGTGCCACCCTTCCTGTTGGACGAGAAGCTTTCTTT
>-|-|TRBJ2-7|TRBV11-2
CASSLAAYEQYF
TGTGCCAGCAGCTTAGCGGCGTACGAGCAGTACTTC
>once|-|TRBJ2-2|TRBV14
CASSGRLGGTGELFF
TGTGCCAGCAGCGGGAGACTAGGAGGCACCGGGGAGCTGTTTTTT
>-|TRBD1|TRBJ1-5|TRBV6-5
CASSYDRVQPQHF
TGTGCCAGCAGTTACGACAGGGTCCAGCCCCAGCATTTT
>few|-|TRBJ1-6|TRBV10-3
CAISSARGSSPLHF
TGTGCCATCAGTTCGGCTAGGGGGTCATCACCCCTCCACTTT
>-|-|TRBJ2-3|TRBV9
CASSVEYSTTDTQYF
TGTGCCAGCAGCGTAGAATACTCCACCACAGATACGCAGTATTTT
>-|-|TRBJ2-7|TRBV6-5
CASSTYYEQYF
TGTGCCAGCAGTACGTACTACGAGCAGTACTTC
>once|-|TRBJ1-3|TRBV4-3
CASSQVPGDSGNTIYF
TGCGCCAGCAGCCAAGTCCCAGGGGATTCGGGAAACACCATATATTTT
>-|TRBD2|TRBJ2-1|TRBV29-1
CSVATSAEQFF
TGCAGCGTAGCCACTAGCGCCGAGCAGTTCTTC
>-|TRBD1|TRBJ2-7|TRBV27
CASRTGTGSYEQYF
TGTGCCAGCAGAACCGGGACAGGTTCCTACGAGCAGTACTTC
>-|-|TRBJ2-3|TRBV19
CASSLEGGATDTQYF
TGTGCCAGTAGTCTAGAAGGAGGGGCCACAGATACGCAGTATTTT
>-|-|TRBJ2-1|TRBV19
CASRGSRYGSYNEQFF
TGTGCCAGTAGGGGTTCAAGGTACGGGTCCTACAATGAGCAGTTCTTC
>-|-|TRBJ1-2|TRBV7-9
CASSLESYGYTF
TGTGCCAGCAGCTTAGAAAGTTATGGCTACACCTTC
>-|-|TRBJ1-1|TRBV5-1
CASSRVPGAFF
TGCGCCAGCAGCCGGGTGCCTGGAGCTTTCTTT
>-|-|TRBJ2-5|TRBV6-5
CASSYSGGPTETQYF
TGTGCCAGCAGTTACTCCGGGGGTCCCACAGAGACCCAGTACTTC
>once|-|TRBJ2-5|TRBV25-1
CASSATAQETQYF
TGTGCCAGCTCCGCGACAGCCCAAGAGACCCAGTACTTC
>-|-|TRBJ2-1|TRBV10-2
CASSELRVNEQFF
TGCGCCAGCAGTGAACTCAGGGTTAATGAGCAGTTCTTC
>-|-|TRBJ2-2|TRBV9
CASSSASNTGELFF
TGTGCCAGCAGTAGCGCATCGAACACCGGGGAGCTGTTTTTT
>-|TRBD1|TRBJ1-1|TRBV6-6
CASRSGTANTEAFF
TGTGCCAGCAGGAGCGGGACAGCGAACACTGAAGCTTTCTTT
>-|TRBD1|TRBJ2-7|TRBV19
CASSKDRVPPNEQYF
TGTGCCAGTAGTAAGGACAGGGTCCCCCCCAACGAGCAGTACTTC
>-|TRBD1|TRBJ1-6|TRBV6-1
CASSPGTGYGTPLHF
TGTGCCAGCAGCCCCGGGACAGGGTACGGTACACCCCTCCACTTT
>-|TRBD1|TRBJ2-7|TRBV27
CASSPRDRAYEQYF
TGTGCCAGCAGTCCCCGGGACAGAGCCTACGAGCAGTACTTC
>-|-|TRBJ2-2|TRBV11-2
CASSESGTGELFF
TGTGCCAGCAGCGAATCTGGCACCGGGGAGCTGTTTTTT
>-|-|TRBJ1-1|TRBV28
CASSFQAQPNTEAFF
TGTGCCAGCAGTTTTCAGGCACAGCCGAACACTGAAGCTTTCTTT
>-|TRBD2|TRBJ2-4|TRBV28
CASNSGGRDIQYF
TGTGCCAGCAATAGCGGGGGCCGGGACATTCAGTACTTC
>-|TRBD1|TRBJ2-3|TRBV30
CALGTESTDTQYF
TGTGCCTTAGGGACAGAATCCACAGATACGCAGTATTTT
>-|-|TRBJ1-5|TRBV2
CASSEWGGVGNQPQHF
TGTGCCAGCAGTGAATGGGGAGGGGTGGGCAATCAGCCCCAGCATTTT